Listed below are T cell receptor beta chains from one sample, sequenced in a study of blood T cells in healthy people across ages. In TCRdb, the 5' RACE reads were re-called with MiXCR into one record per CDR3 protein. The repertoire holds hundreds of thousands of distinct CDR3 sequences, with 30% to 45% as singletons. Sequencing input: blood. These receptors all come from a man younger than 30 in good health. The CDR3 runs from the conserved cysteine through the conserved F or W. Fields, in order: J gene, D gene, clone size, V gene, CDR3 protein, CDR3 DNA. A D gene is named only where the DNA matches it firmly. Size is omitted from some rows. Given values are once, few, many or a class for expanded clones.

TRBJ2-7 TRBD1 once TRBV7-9 CASSMGQGFSYEQYF TGTGCCAGCAGCATGGGACAGGGTTTCTCCTACGAGCAGTACTTC
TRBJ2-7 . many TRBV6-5 CASSDGYEQYF TGTGCCAGCAGTGACGGCTACGAGCAGTACTTC
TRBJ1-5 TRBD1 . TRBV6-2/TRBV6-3 CASSVTGENQPQHF TGTGCCAGCAGTGTGACAGGGGAGAATCAGCCCCAGCATTTT
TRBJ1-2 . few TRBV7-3 CASTLIGGGGRYQYGYTF TGTGCCAGCACCTTAATCGGGGGCGGGGGGCGTTACCAATATGGCTACACCTTC
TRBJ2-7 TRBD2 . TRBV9 CASSVASSGGLYEQYF TGTGCCAGCAGCGTCGCATCCAGCGGGGGTTTGTATGAGCAGTACTTC
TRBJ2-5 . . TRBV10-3 CAISESKTAETQYF TGTGCCATCAGTGAGTCGAAGACAGCAGAGACCCAGTACTTC
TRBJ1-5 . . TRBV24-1 CATSVEADRKFRNQPQHF TGTGCCACCAGTGTGGAAGCGGACAGAAAATTTCGCAATCAGCCCCAGCATTTT
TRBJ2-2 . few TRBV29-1 CSVGEKSNTGELFF TGCAGCGTTGGTGAAAAATCGAACACCGGGGAGCTGTTTTTT
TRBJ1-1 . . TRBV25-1 CASSEGGRRVEAFF TGTGCCAGCAGTGAAGGGGGCCGACGGGTTGAAGCTTTCTTT
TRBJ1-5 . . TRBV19 CASNPQTPSNQPQHF TGTGCCAGTAACCCTCAGACACCGAGCAATCAGCCCCAGCATTTT
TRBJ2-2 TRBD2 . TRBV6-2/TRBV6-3 CASSLRLAGEGAGELFF TGTGCCAGCAGTTTGCGACTAGCGGGGGAGGGCGCCGGGGAGCTGTTTTTT
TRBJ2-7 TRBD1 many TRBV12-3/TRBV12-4 CASSSGQGDEQYF TGTGCCAGCAGCTCGGGACAGGGGGACGAGCAGTACTTC
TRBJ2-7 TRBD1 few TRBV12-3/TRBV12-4 CASSLYRGDEQYF TGTGCCAGCAGTTTATACAGGGGGGACGAGCAGTACTTC
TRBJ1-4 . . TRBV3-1 CASSQRLNNEKLFF TGTGCCAGCAGCCAAAGACTGAATAATGAAAAACTGTTTTTT
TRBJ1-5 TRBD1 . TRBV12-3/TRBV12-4 CASSSKTGGFGNQPQHF TGTGCCAGCAGTTCGAAGACAGGGGGCTTTGGCAATCAGCCCCAGCATTTT
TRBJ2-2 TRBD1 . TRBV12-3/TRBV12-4 CASSFDRANTGELFF TGTGCCAGCAGTTTCGACAGGGCGAACACCGGGGAGCTGTTTTTT
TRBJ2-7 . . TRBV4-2 CASSPSRGSYEQYF TGTGCCAGCAGCCCGAGCCGCGGCTCCTACGAGCAGTACTTC
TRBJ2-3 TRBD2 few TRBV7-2 CASSPRGERASDTQYF TGTGCCAGCAGCCCCCGGGGGGAGAGGGCGTCAGATACGCAGTATTTT
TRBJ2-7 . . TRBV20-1 CSASNRDLQYF TGCAGTGCGAGTAACAGGGATCTGCAGTACTTC
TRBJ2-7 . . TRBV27 CASSEKASSYEQYF TGTGCCAGCAGTGAAAAGGCCAGCTCCTACGAGCAGTACTTC
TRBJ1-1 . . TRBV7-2 CASSLSRGGAFF TGTGCCAGCAGCTTATCCCGAGGCGGGGCTTTCTTT
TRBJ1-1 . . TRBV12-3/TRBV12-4 CASSLLETEAFF TGTGCCAGCAGTTTACTCGAAACTGAAGCTTTCTTT
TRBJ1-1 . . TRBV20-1 CSARVRAQGLEAFF TGCAGTGCTAGAGTGAGGGCCCAGGGGCTTGAAGCTTTCTTT
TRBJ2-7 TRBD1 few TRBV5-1 CASSQKSGGVYNEQYF TGCGCCAGCAGCCAAAAATCAGGGGGAGTTTACAATGAGCAGTACTTC
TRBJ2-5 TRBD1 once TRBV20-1 CSAGQGNNEQYF TGCAGTGCGGGACAGGGGAACAATGAGCAGTACTTC
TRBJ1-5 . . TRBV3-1 CASVQGWGNQPQHF TGTGCCAGCGTCCAGGGTTGGGGCAATCAGCCCCAGCATTTT
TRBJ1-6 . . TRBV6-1 CASSVTDRSYNSPLHF TGTGCCAGCAGTGTGACAGATAGGTCCTATAATTCACCCCTCCACTTT
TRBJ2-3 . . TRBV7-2 CASSFPRDTQYF TGTGCCAGCAGCTTCCCCCGAGATACGCAGTATTTT
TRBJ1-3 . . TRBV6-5 CASRPDGNGNTIYF TGTGCCAGCAGGCCGGACGGGAATGGAAACACCATATATTTT
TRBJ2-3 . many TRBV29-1 CSVDLGRTDTQYF TGCAGCGTTGACCTTGGCCGCACAGATACGCAGTATTTT
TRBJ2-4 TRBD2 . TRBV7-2 CASRLGAGPYNEQYF TGTGCCAGCAGACTAGGAGCGGGGCCGTACAATGAGCAGTACTTC
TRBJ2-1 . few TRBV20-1 CSTYRTVNEQFF TGCAGTACCTACAGGACGGTGAATGAGCAGTTCTTC
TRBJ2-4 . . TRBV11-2 CASSPGSLATANIQYF TGTGCCAGCAGCCCAGGGAGCCTCGCAACCGCAAACATTCAGTACTTC
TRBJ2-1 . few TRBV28 CAYAPLVGNNEQFF TGTGCGTACGCGCCGTTGGTAGGTAACAATGAGCAGTTCTTC
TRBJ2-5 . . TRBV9 CASNERGTKETQYF TGTGCCAGCAACGAAAGGGGAACTAAGGAGACCCAGTACTTC
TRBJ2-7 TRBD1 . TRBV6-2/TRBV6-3 CASSYSSRDSAYEQYF TGTGCCAGCAGTTACTCGTCCAGGGACAGCGCCTACGAGCAGTACTTC